This passage covers 16 T cell receptor beta chains from one sample sequenced in a study of regulatory T cells in long-lasting Graves disease. Construction of the TCR beta libraries employed iRepertoire HTBI primers in conjunction with Arm-PCR of CDR3 regions. TCRdb reprocessed the multiplex PCR reads via MiXCR and lists one record per CDR3 protein. Here the sample spans approximately 350,000 distinct CDR3 sequences, more than 20% being singletons. Time point: persistent/refractory GD, antithyroid drugs over 5 years with positive TRAb. Researchers made the TCR library from RNA that was extracted from PBMCs. Sequences were derived from peripheral blood mononuclear cells (PBMCs), sampled when the disease was refractory, from a patient treated with antithyroid drugs. The receptors here all came from a woman aged 40 to 50 with Graves disease.

At least ten counts were recorded for this clonotype. The rearrangement links TRBV10-3 to TRBJ2-7, with D uncertain. V gave up 3 bases and J gave up 0 bases, with 0 bases separating them. This CDR3 region has 11 residues. Germline CDR1 reads ENHRY; CDR2 reads SYGVKD. The CDR3 region has the DNA TGTGCCATCAGTGACTCCTACGAGCAGTACTTC. Encoded protein: CAISDSYEQYF.

This clonotype occurred a few times. The chain is built from TRBV7-9 and TRBJ2-5; D gene unclear. Trimming left V 2 bases short and J 1 base short, with 5 bases between. Per germline, CDR1 SEHNR and CDR2 FQNEAQ (reference sequence). This CDR3 has 13 amino acids. This chain's CDR3 is CASSLSSQETQYF. The CDR3 DNA follows: TGTGCCAGCAGCTTATCCAGCCAAGAGACCCAGTACTTC.

The chain joins TRBV3-1 to TRBJ2-5; TRBD1 matches at 9 bases. The CDR3 covers 15 residues. Germline CDR1 is LGHDT and CDR2 is YNNKEL (reference sequence). V gave up 4 bases and J gave up 5 bases; unmatched junction bases: 8. This chain's CDR3 is CASSPSTGGQETQYF. The CDR3, as DNA: TGTGCCAGCAGCCCCTCCACAGGGGGCCAGGAGACCCAGTACTTC.

In its sample, this clonotype was seen many times. The chain joins TRBV20-1 to TRBJ2-4; perhaps TRBD2 as D (5 bases). Trimming removed 4 bases from V and 0 bases from J, with 7 bases in between. The CDR3 spans 13 residues. Germline CDR1 DFQATT, CDR2 SNEGSKA (reference sequence). The CDR3 sequence: CSATGLAKNIQYF. The CDR3 DNA reads as TGCAGTGCTACAGGACTAGCCAAAAACATTCAGTACTTC.

This chain connects TRBV29-1 to TRBJ1-2; D is unresolved. Trimming stripped 4 bases from V and 0 bases from J, with 6 bases between. The CDR3 runs to 12 residues. Per the germline V gene, CDR1 is SQVTM and CDR2 is ANQGSEA. The CDR3 protein is CSVGASNYGYTF. The CDR3 DNA follows: TGCAGCGTTGGTGCGTCTAACTATGGCTACACCTTC.

This clonotype has at least ten counts. V and J are TRBV15 and TRBJ2-4, with 9 bases aligning to TRBD2. With V trimmed by 3 bases and J by 16 bases, 10 bases remained unmatched. Germline V gives CDR1 LNHNV, CDR2 YYDKDF (reference sequence). This CDR3 has 13 residues. Here the CDR3 reads CATSRGPTSGSYF. The CDR3 nucleotides read TGTGCCACCAGCAGGGGACCAACTAGCGGGTCCTACTTC.

This sequence joins TRBV2 and TRBJ2-7; 12 nucleotides line up with TRBD1. The CDR3 runs to 16 residues. In germline, CDR1 is SNHLY, CDR2 FYNNEI. The V segment lost 5 bases and the J segment 5 bases; nucleotides outside the gene matches: 10. The CDR3 sequence: CASSSGGQGALDEQYF. CDR3 DNA: TGTGCCAGCAGTAGCGGGGGACAGGGGGCGCTGGACGAGCAGTACTTC.

Remarks on this clonotype: Just one base apart from a much larger clone, this may be a read error. This chain joins TRBV6-2 or TRBV6-3 and TRBJ1-2; unclear D gene. Deletions cut 2 bases from V and 4 bases from J, with 11 bases between. Looked up from germline, CDR1 is MNHEY and CDR2 is SVGEGT. The CDR3 is 14 amino acids. In nucleotides, the CDR3 is TGTGCCAGCAGTTACGACGACGGAGTCTATGGCTACACCTTC. Translated: CASSYDDGVYGYTF.

This rearrangement joins TRBV28 to TRBJ1-5, with 7 bases fitting TRBD1. This CDR3 spans 13 amino acids. J gave up 7 bases and V 7 bases, and 7 bases lay outside the gene matches. Germline CDR1 MDHEN, CDR2 SYDVKM. The CDR3 coding sequence is TGTGCCAGCATTGCAGGGGGACGCCAGCCCCAGCATTTT. Translation: CASIAGGRQPQHF.

This clonotype was seen repeatedly, ten times or more. V and J are TRBV28 and TRBJ2-7; tentative D call: TRBD1 (5 bases). Germline V gene sequence: CDR1 MDHEN, CDR2 SYDVKM. The CDR3 has 14 residues. V was cut by 6 bases and J by 5 bases, with 17 bases left in between. The CDR3 is CASSHARGSNEQYF. The CDR3 nucleotides read TGTGCCAGCAGCCATGCAAGGGGAAGCAACGAGCAGTACTTC.

This clonotype has at least ten counts. The V gene is TRBV6-2 or TRBV6-3, the J gene TRBJ2-7; a possible D gene is TRBD1 (5 bases). This CDR3 spans 15 amino acids. CDR1 is MNHEY and CDR2 is SVGEGT in the germline V gene. Between the trimmed V and J ends, which lost 2 bases and 6 bases, there was a span of 17 bases. The CDR3 protein is CASSYVDTKGREQYF. Here the CDR3 DNA reads TGTGCCAGCAGTTACGTTGACACCAAGGGGCGCGAGCAGTACTTC.

This clonotype was seen repeatedly, ten times or more. V usage is TRBV20-1 and J usage is TRBJ2-5, with D possibly called TRBD1 or TRBD2 (5 bases each). Trimming removed 3 bases from V and 4 bases from J, with 9 bases in between. CDR3 length equals 12 residues. Germline-derived CDR1 and CDR2 are DFQATT and SNEGSKA (reference sequence). Here the CDR3 reads CSASGDVETQYF. CDR3 sequence (DNA): TGCAGTGCTAGCGGGGACGTAGAGACCCAGTACTTC.

This clonotype appeared many times. V and J are TRBV19 and TRBJ2-7; D perhaps matches TRBD2 (5 bases). Germline CDR1 and CDR2: LNHDA and SQIVND (reference sequence). V lost 9 bases and J lost 2, with 23 bases in between. The CDR3 sequence is 16 residues long. For the CDR3, the DNA is TGTGCCAGCAGTCTAAGCATATCACTAGACACCTACGAGCAGTACTTC. This translates into CASSLSISLDTYEQYF.

The gene calls are TRBV7-6 and TRBJ2-5, with D tentatively TRBD2 (5 bases). Judging by the DNA end, TRBJ2-7 fits better; the J call may be wrong. The germline V gene encodes CDR1 SGHVS and CDR2 FNYEAQ. This CDR3 comprises 14 residues. The CDR3 bases are TGTGCCAGCAGCTTAGGATCCGGGGCCTACGAGCAGTACTTC. Protein product: CASSLGSGAYEQYF.

The table lists this clonotype with many counts. The gene calls are TRBV29-1 and TRBJ1-2, with a tentative D call TRBD1 (5 bases). This CDR3 contains 13 residues. Germline V CDR1 and CDR2: SQVTM, ANQGSEA. Trimming pared 0 bases from V and 8 bases from J, leaving 13 bases between. The CDR3 nucleotides read TGCAGCGTTGAAGAGGCGGACATCGGGGGCTACACCTTC. Translated, it gives CSVEEADIGGYTF.

This clonotype was seen at least ten times. The rearrangement joins TRBV6-5 to TRBJ2-5, with D unclear. The V and J ends lost 2 bases and 2 bases respectively, with 12 bases between them. The CDR3 sequence is 15 residues long. The germline V gene has CDR1 MNHEY and CDR2 SVGAGI. The CDR3 DNA sequence: TGTGCCAGCAGTTACCCTTCGAATACGCAAGAGACCCAGTACTTC. Translated, it gives CASSYPSNTQETQYF.